These T cell receptor beta chains were read from a single sample in a study of siplizumab effects on memory and regulatory T cells. Generated by immunoSEQ multiplex PCR, the TCRdb table keeps only in-frame clones and is missing some. The repertoire holds tens of thousands of clones, with about 96% as singletons. The sequenced material came from naive CD8+ T cells sorted from blood. The source of these receptors is a human donor in good health. The CDR3 runs from the conserved cysteine through the conserved F or W. D genes are given only for firm matches. Clone size is given for some rows only: seen once, a few or many times, or a class if the clone is expanded.

>TRBV29-1|TRBD2|.|TRBJ2-5
TGCAGCGTGGCCCCTCCGACTAGCGGTGCAGAGACCCAGTACTTC
CSVAPPTSGAETQYF
>TRBV6-5|TRBD2|.|TRBJ2-3
TGTGCCAGCAGTTGGACTAGCGGGGGGGTAGATACGCAGTATTTT
CASSWTSGGVDTQYF
>TRBV28|.|.|TRBJ2-7
TGTGCCAGCAGTTCCAGCTCCTACGAGCAGTACTTC
CASSSSSYEQYF
>TRBV7-3|.|once|TRBJ2-1
TGTGCCAGCGGGCGGTCCTCATTCAATGAGCAGTTCTTC
CASGRSSFNEQFF
>TRBV9|.|.|TRBJ2-3
TGTGCCAGCAGCTTGAGCGGGAGCACAGATACGCAGTATTTT
CASSLSGSTDTQYF
>TRBV2|TRBD2|.|TRBJ2-5
TGTGCCAGCAGAGAACAAGCGGGGGGCCTACAAGAGACCCAGTACTTC
CASREQAGGLQETQYF
>TRBV9|TRBD2|.|TRBJ2-3
TGTGCCAGCAGCCCTCCGGCGGGGGGTTCTTATACGCAGTATTTT
CASSPPAGGSYTQYF
>TRBV6-1|TRBD2|.|TRBJ2-5
TGTGCCCTCAGGGGTAGCGGGGCCCAAGAGACCCAGTACTTC
CALRGSGAQETQYF
>TRBV9|TRBD1|few|TRBJ1-6
TGTGCCAGCAGCGAGGGGACAGGGGACGCGCTCCTCCACTTT
CASSEGTGDALLHF
>TRBV28|TRBD2|.|TRBJ2-3
TGTGCCAGCAGTTTTTCAAGGTTGGAGCGGGGTACAGATACGCAGTATTTT
CASSFSRLERGTDTQYF
>TRBV28|.|.|TRBJ1-5
TGTGCCAGCAGTTTAATCGGGGATGATCAGCCCCAGCATTTT
CASSLIGDDQPQHF
>TRBV5-4|.|.|TRBJ1-1
TGTGCCAGCAGCCAAGATCCCGGGGGGCAGACTGAAGCTTTCTTT
CASSQDPGGQTEAFF
>TRBV11-2|.|.|TRBJ2-1
TGTGCCAGCAGCTTAGGGCAGGGGAATGAGCAGTTCTTC
CASSLGQGNEQFF
>TRBV4-2|.|.|TRBJ2-7
TGTGCCAGCAGCCAGGGAGTTTCCGAGCAGTACTTC
CASSQGVSEQYF
>TRBV29-1|.|.|TRBJ2-3
TGCAGCGCCCTAAGGGGGACTAATACGCAGTATTTT
CSALRGTNTQYF
>TRBV5-5|.|.|TRBJ1-1
TGTGCCAGCAGTCCAGGTTTGGGCACTGAAGCTTTCTTT
CASSPGLGTEAFF
>TRBV27|.|.|TRBJ1-1
TGTGCCAGCAGTTTGGGGACGAACACTGAAGCTTTCTTT
CASSLGTNTEAFF
>TRBV5-6|TRBD1|.|TRBJ2-7
TGTGCCAGCAGAGCCGGGACAGGGGGGTACGAGCAGTACTTC
CASRAGTGGYEQYF